What follows are 22 T cell receptor beta chains derived from one specimen sequenced in a study of T cell responses to AZD1222 COVID-19 vaccine. Libraries were prepared by immunoSEQ multiplex PCR; TCRdb keeps only in-frame clonotypes and omits some of them. This sample has about 48,000 clones, with 80% to 90% found just once. The sequencing used peripheral blood, collected 28 days after the second AZD1222 dose. All receptors derive from an adult who received the AZD1222 COVID-19 vaccine.

V usage is TRBV6-5 and J usage is TRBJ2-1, with a weak D call TRBD2 (6 bases). CDR1 and CDR2 (germline): MNHEY, SVGAGI. This CDR3 spans 14 amino acids. Trimming stripped 3 bases from V and 4 bases from J, with 10 bases between. Here the CDR3 DNA reads TGTGCCAGCAGTTATTCGGGGAGGTACAATGAGCAGTTCTTC. Its protein product is CASSYSGRYNEQFF.

The count of this clone is one. This chain connects TRBV7-3 to TRBJ1-1, with unresolved D. V lost 2 bases and J 1 base, leaving 14 bases between the germline ends. The CDR3 contains 16 residues. CDR1 and CDR2 from the germline V gene are SGHTA and FQGTGA. The CDR3 here is CASSLGKVMGNTEAFF. The CDR3 DNA sequence: TGTGCCAGCAGCTTAGGTAAAGTGATGGGGAACACTGAAGCTTTCTTT.

This sequence joins TRBV24-1 and TRBJ2-1; 7 positions match TRBD1. CDR1 KGHDR and CDR2 SFDVKD come from the germline V gene. This CDR3 has 14 residues. The V gene end was trimmed by 7 bases and the J gene end by 6 bases; junction bases not matched to a gene: 8. CDR3 bases: TGTGCCACCAGCCGGACAGGCTCCATCAATGAGCAGTTCTTC. Its protein product is CATSRTGSINEQFF.

This chain joins TRBV6-2 or TRBV6-3 and TRBJ1-2, with 7 bases that match TRBD1. The CDR3 spans 13 residues. After removal of 6 bases from V and 4 bases from J, the junction contained 5 bases not matched to a gene. From germline, CDR1 is MNHEY and CDR2 SVGEGT. CDR3 region: CASSPGQSYGYTF. CDR3 DNA sequence: TGTGCCAGCAGCCCGGGACAGTCCTATGGCTACACCTTC.

This chain uses TRBV7-2 with TRBJ2-5; no reliable D call. CDR3 size: 14 residues. Looked up from germline, CDR1 is SGHTA and CDR2 is FQGNSA. V was trimmed by 5 bases and J by 2 bases, leaving 12 bases between them. In DNA, the CDR3 is TGTGCCAGCAGCCCTTTCCTCCAGCAAGAGACCCAGTACTTC. This translates into CASSPFLQQETQYF. Supplemented by reference TRBV7-2 and TRBJ2-5, the full variable domain reads GAGVSQSPSNKVTEKGKDVELRCDPISGHTALYWYRQSLGQGLEFLIYFQGNSAPDKSGLPSDRFSAERTGGSVSTLTIQRTQQEDSAVYLCASSPFLQQETQYFGPGTRLLVL.

This chain uses TRBV27 with TRBJ2-1, with TRBD1 matching over 7 bases. V lost 5 bases to trimming and J lost 6 bases; unmatched junction nucleotides: 10. Germline V gene sequence: CDR1 MNHEY, CDR2 SMNVEV (reference sequence). This CDR3 is 15 amino acids long. This CDR3 is CASSPNWGQFNEQFF. CDR3 bases: TGTGCCAGCAGTCCCAACTGGGGACAGTTCAATGAGCAGTTCTTC.

The genes are TRBV4-2 and TRBJ1-2; 10 bases match TRBD1. The CDR3 is 18 residues long. V lost 0 bases and J lost 4; bases outside the gene matches: 11. CDR1 and CDR2 from the germline V gene are LGHNA and YNFKEQ. The CDR3 region is CASSQERGGQGKFYGYTF. For the CDR3, the DNA is TGTGCCAGCAGCCAAGAGCGAGGGGGACAGGGGAAATTCTATGGCTACACCTTC.

V and J are TRBV10-3 and TRBJ2-7, with 12 bases matching TRBD2. This CDR3 is built from 14 residues. V lost 0 bases, J lost 6 bases, and 0 bases stayed unmatched. Germline CDR1 reads ENHRY; CDR2 reads SYGVKD. CDR3 in amino acids: CAISESTSGSEQYF. Written as DNA, the CDR3 is TGTGCCATCAGTGAGTCGACTAGCGGGAGCGAGCAGTACTTC.

V and J are TRBV5-1 and TRBJ2-3, with TRBD1 matching 7 bases. The CDR3 loop spans 15 amino acids. Per germline, CDR1 SGHRS and CDR2 YFSETQ. Trimming cost V 1 base and J 2 bases; bases outside gene matches: 4. The CDR3 coding sequence is TGCGCCAGCAGCTTGACAGGGGCCACCACAGATACGCAGTATTTT. Amino acid sequence: CASSLTGATTDTQYF.

This clone came up once. The chain couples TRBV18 to TRBJ1-1; D unclear. CDR3 size: 15 residues. V was clipped by 1 base and J by 1 base, with 10 bases between them. Per the germline V gene, CDR1 is KGHSH and CDR2 is LQKENI. The CDR3 reads CASSPQARRNTEAFF. CDR3 nucleotide sequence: TGTGCCAGCTCACCACAGGCAAGGAGGAACACTGAAGCTTTCTTT.

J is TRBJ2-2 and V is TRBV11-1; no clear D. Trimming pared 3 bases from V and 5 bases from J, leaving 10 bases between. CDR3 size: 14 residues. Germline CDR1 reads SGHAT; CDR2 reads FQDESV (reference sequence). The CDR3 DNA follows: TGTGCCAGCAGCTTCACCCAAGTTACCGGGGAGCTGTTTTTT. Its translation is CASSFTQVTGELFF.

The chain uses TRBV30 and TRBJ2-7; tentatively, D is TRBD2 (5 bases). CDR1 and CDR2 from the germline V gene are GTSNPN and SVGIG (reference sequence). V dropped 2 bases and J dropped 3 bases, with 11 bases sitting between them. CDR3 length equals 13 residues. The CDR3 DNA reads as TGTGCCTGGAGTCCGGGAAGGGACTACGAGCAGTACTTC. As protein: CAWSPGRDYEQYF.

The gene calls are TRBV6-5 and TRBJ2-3, with D perhaps given as TRBD1 or TRBD2 (5 bases each). Germline-derived CDR1 and CDR2 are MNHEY and SVGAGI. Between the trimmed V and J ends, which lost 6 bases and 5 bases, there was a span of 15 bases. CDR3 size: 14 residues. The CDR3 loop is CASRGVFGGDTQYF. Written as DNA, the CDR3 is TGTGCCAGCAGAGGTGTTTTTGGGGGAGATACGCAGTATTTT.

The V call is TRBV19, the J call TRBJ1-4, with a weak D call TRBD1 (6 bases). This CDR3 contains 19 residues. CDR1 LNHDA and CDR2 SQIVND come from the germline V gene (reference sequence). Trimming stripped 6 bases from V and 1 base from J, with 24 bases between. The CDR3 protein is CASRTPGHRMEGTNEKLFF. The CDR3, as DNA: TGTGCCAGTAGGACGCCGGGACATCGGATGGAAGGAACTAATGAAAAACTGTTTTTT.

In DNA form, the CDR3 reads TGTGCCAGCAGCTTAAGCGGCGCCAGCTCTGGGGCCAACGTCCTGACTTTC. This encodes CASSLSGASSGANVLTF. The chain couples TRBV7-3 to TRBJ2-6; no clear D. Trimming pared 1 base from V and 0 bases from J, leaving 10 bases between. The CDR3 is 17 amino acids. Germline assignment: CDR1 SGHTA and CDR2 FQGTGA.

The chain carries TRBV5-1 and TRBJ2-4; D gene ambiguous. Germline CDR1 is SGHRS and CDR2 is YFSETQ. The CDR3 has 14 amino acids. Trimming stripped 4 bases from V and 9 bases from J, with 17 bases between. Written as DNA, the CDR3 is TGCGCCAGCAGCGGGCCTAGTGTTGCAGGCATTCAGTACTTC. Encoded protein: CASSGPSVAGIQYF.

The chain carries TRBV7-2 and TRBJ1-6, with D possibly matching TRBD1 (5 bases). V lost 9 bases and J 6 bases, leaving 21 bases between the germline ends. This CDR3 comprises 16 residues. The germline V gene has CDR1 SGHTA and CDR2 FQGNSA. The CDR3 spells CASALRDPGGNSPLHF. The CDR3 DNA reads TGTGCCAGTGCCCTCAGGGACCCGGGGGGTAATTCACCCCTCCACTTT.

The chain employs TRBV7-2 and TRBJ2-3; no clear D gene. V gave up 1 base and J gave up 4 bases, with 12 bases separating them. The CDR3 has 15 residues. CDR1 is SGHTA, CDR2 FQGNSA, per germline. The CDR3 region is CASSLDRSYSDTQYF. The DNA for the CDR3 is TGTGCCAGCAGCTTAGATCGGTCGTATTCAGATACGCAGTATTTT.

The chain has TRBV7-3 and TRBJ2-3; 10 bases map to TRBD1. The CDR3 consists of 15 residues. Germline CDR1 reads SGHTA; CDR2 reads FQGTGA. With 5 bases clipped from V and 4 bases from J, the junction kept 6 bases outside the gene matches. This chain's CDR3 is CASSHGQGEADTQYF. The CDR3 DNA sequence: TGTGCCAGCAGCCATGGACAGGGGGAGGCAGATACGCAGTATTTT.

This sequence joins TRBV14 and TRBJ1-2; TRBD1 might be the D (5 bases). CDR1 is SGHDN and CDR2 is FVKESK in the germline V gene. The CDR3 covers 13 residues. V lost 0 bases and J lost 9, with 11 bases in between. The CDR3, as DNA: TGTGCCAGCAGCCAAGAACAGGCTCAGCGCTACACCTTC. It codes for CASSQEQAQRYTF.

V gene TRBV6-1 combines with J gene TRBJ2-4; TRBD2 matches 12 bases. The CDR3 consists of 15 residues. V dropped 3 bases and J dropped 9; count of bases not matched to a gene: 6. CDR1 and CDR2 (germline): MNHNS, SASEGT. The CDR3 DNA is TGTGCCAGCAGTGACCCTAGCGGGAGGGCCCTCATTCAGTACTTC. This gives the protein CASSDPSGRALIQYF.

The chain recombines TRBV7-6 with TRBJ2-7, with 12 bases fitting TRBD1. Trimming removed 2 bases from V and 5 bases from J; junction bases left unmatched: 7. The CDR3 covers 16 residues. The germline V gene has CDR1 SGHVS and CDR2 FNYEAQ. The CDR3 protein is CASSLTRGTGGHEQYF. The CDR3 DNA reads as TGTGCCAGCAGCTTAACCCGAGGGACAGGGGGCCACGAGCAGTACTTC.